This TCR beta chain was captured by sequencing in a study of T cell responses to AZD1222 COVID-19 vaccine. Profiled with immunoSEQ multiplex PCR; TCRdb holds only in-frame clones, not every one. Among under 85,000 clones listed, approximately 90% were seen once. Germline V gives CDR1 MNHNS, CDR2 SASEGT. The CDR3 is 13 amino acids. The ends were cut back, 2 bases at V and 5 bases at J, with 9 bases in the middle. Sequenced here: peripheral blood, sampled 28 days after the second AZD1222 dose. The TCR originated in an adult who received the AZD1222 COVID-19 vaccine. The chain couples TRBV6-1 to TRBJ2-5; tentative D call: TRBD1 (6 bases). The CDR3 loop reads CASSELGAETQYF. DNA for the CDR3: TGTGCCAGCAGTGAACTGGGGGCGGAGACCCAGTACTTC.